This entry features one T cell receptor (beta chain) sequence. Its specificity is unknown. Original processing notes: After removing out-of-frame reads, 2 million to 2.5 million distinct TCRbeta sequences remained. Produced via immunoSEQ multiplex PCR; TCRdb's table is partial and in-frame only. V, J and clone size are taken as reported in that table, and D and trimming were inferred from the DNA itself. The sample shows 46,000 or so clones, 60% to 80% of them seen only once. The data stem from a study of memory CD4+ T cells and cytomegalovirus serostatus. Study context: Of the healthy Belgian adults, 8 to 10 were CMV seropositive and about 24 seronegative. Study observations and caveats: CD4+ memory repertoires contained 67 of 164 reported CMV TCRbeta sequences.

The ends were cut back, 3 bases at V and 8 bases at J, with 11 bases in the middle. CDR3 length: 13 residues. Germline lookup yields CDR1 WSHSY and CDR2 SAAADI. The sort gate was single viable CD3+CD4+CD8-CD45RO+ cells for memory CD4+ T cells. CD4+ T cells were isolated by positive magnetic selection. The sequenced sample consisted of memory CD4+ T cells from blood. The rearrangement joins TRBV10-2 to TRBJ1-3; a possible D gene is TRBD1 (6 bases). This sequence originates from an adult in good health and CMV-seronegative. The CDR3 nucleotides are TGCGCCAGCAGTGAAGGGGGGAAGGACACCATATATTTT. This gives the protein CASSEGGKDTIYF.